The clone carrying this T cell receptor beta chain occurred many times. Its antigen is unidentified. This CDR3 is 13 amino acids long. The V gene end was trimmed by 4 bases and the J gene end by 5 bases; junction bases not matched to a gene: 2. CDR1 is ENHRY and CDR2 is SYGVKD in the germline V gene. TCRdb redid the calling of the PCR reads with MiXCR, one entry per CDR3 protein. The sample holds roughly 24,000 distinct CDR3 sequences; roughly 17% are singletons and the top ten take approximately 1%. This sample was included in a study of molecular identifiers for immune sequencing clone quantification. General study results and limits: Clones that had above 20 RNA copies took up over 98% of effector molecules but under 1% in naive cells.

This receptor was taken from a human donor in good health. Some libraries in this study had Jurkat cell RNA spiked in. The rearrangement uses TRBV10-3 and TRBJ2-7; 10 nucleotides align to TRBD2. The source material was naive CD8+ T cells from blood, with Jurkat cell RNA spiked in. Subset: FACS-sorted CD8+CD4-CCR7+CD45RA+ naive T cells. The CDR3 sequence: CAISVSGRNEQYF. CDR3 nucleotides: TGTGCCATCAGTGTTAGCGGGAGGAACGAGCAGTACTTC.